This TCR beta chain is from a study of blood T cell repertoires in COVID-19. The CDR3 loop spans 14 amino acids. Trimming pared 4 bases from V and 11 bases from J, leaving 20 bases between. The V gene's germline CDR1 is SGHDN and CDR2 FVKESK. Here immunoSEQ multiplex PCR was the method, and the copy in TCRdb shows in-frame clones only, minus some. The repertoire has fewer than 200,000 clones, around four fifths of them found once; the top ten carry roughly 8.4%. The rearrangement links TRBV14 to TRBJ1-1, with a tentative D call TRBD1 (6 bases). The clonotype comes from a woman aged 80 or over with COVID-19, enrolled during active disease. The sample taken for sequencing was peripheral blood. The CDR3 spells CASSRSQGPNVAFF. DNA of the CDR3: TGTGCCAGCAGCCGGTCACAGGGCCCCAATGTGGCTTTCTTT.